This is a list of T cell receptor beta chains from one sample in a study of control samples from healthy donors and cancer patients. Assay used: immunoSEQ multiplex PCR; TCRdb lists only in-frame clones, some missing. Altogether fewer than 90,000 clones are present, about 87% being singletons, with the ten largest covering under 2.5%. The sequencing input was PBMCs. The origin of the receptors is a woman aged 60-70 years with head and neck cancer. CDR3s include the opening cysteine and the closing phenylalanine or tryptophan. D genes are given only for firm matches. Where a row states a size, it is once, few, many or the class of an expanded clone; other rows omit it.

>.|.|TRBV9|TRBJ1-3|16
CASSETVGLTGNTIYF
TGTGCCAGCAGCGAGACAGTAGGATTGACTGGAAACACCATATATTTT
>TRBD1|.|TRBV28|TRBJ2-2|14
CASRGQGNTGELFF
TGTGCCAGCAGGGGACAGGGGAACACCGGGGAGCTGTTTTTT
>.|.|TRBV4-3|TRBJ2-3|17
CASSQEGAVGGTDTQYF
TGCGCCAGCAGCCAAGAAGGGGCAGTTGGTGGCACAGATACGCAGTATTTT
>.|.|TRBV11-2|TRBJ1-1|13
CASSLKQDTEAFF
TGTGCCAGCAGCTTAAAACAGGACACTGAAGCTTTCTTT
>.|.|TRBV5-1|TRBJ1-5|15
CASSLEGGSNQPQHF
TGCGCCAGCAGCTTGGAGGGTGGGAGCAATCAGCCCCAGCATTTT
>TRBD2|few|TRBV7-9|TRBJ2-1|15
CASSLDPSGANEQFF
TGTGCCAGCAGCTTAGATCCTAGCGGAGCCAATGAGCAGTTCTTC
>.|.|TRBV5-1|TRBJ2-3|14
CASSPRTSTDTQYF
TGCGCCAGCAGCCCCCGGACTAGCACAGATACGCAGTATTTT
>.|few|TRBV4-2|TRBJ2-2|18
CASSQEWPSAANTGELFF
TGTGCCAGCAGCCAAGAATGGCCAAGCGCAGCGAACACCGGGGAGCTGTTTTTT
>.|.|TRBV3-1/TRBV3-2|TRBJ2-5|13
CASSHRAQETQYF
TGTGCCAGCAGCCACCGGGCCCAAGAGACCCAGTACTTC
>.|once|TRBV19|TRBJ1-5|14
CASSITSGDQPQHF
TGTGCCAGTAGTATAACGTCAGGGGATCAGCCCCAGCATTTT
>.|.|TRBV6-1|TRBJ2-1|11
CASSEGNEQFF
TGTGCCAGCAGTGAAGGTAATGAGCAGTTCTTC
>TRBD1|.|TRBV5-6|TRBJ2-7|13
CASSRTGVGEQYF
TGTGCCAGCAGCCGGACAGGGGTAGGGGAGCAGTACTTC
>.|.|TRBV12-3/TRBV12-4|TRBJ2-1|13
CASSLGFSSQRFF
TGTGCCAGCAGTTTAGGGTTTAGCTCTCAGAGGTTCTTC
>TRBD1|.|TRBV19|TRBJ1-6|14
CASRLGQANSPLHF
TGTGCCAGTAGGTTGGGACAGGCGAATTCACCCCTCCACTTT
>.|once|TRBV28|TRBJ2-7|10
CASSLNEQYF
TGTGCCAGCAGTTTAAACGAGCAGTACTTC
>.|.|TRBV7-9|TRBJ2-7|12
CASSLALGSQYF
TGTGCCAGCAGCTTAGCGTTGGGGTCCCAGTACTTC
>.|.|TRBV12-3/TRBV12-4|TRBJ1-5|13
CASSLARDQPQHF
TGTGCCAGCAGTTTAGCTCGGGATCAGCCCCAGCATTTT
>.|.|TRBV12-3/TRBV12-4|TRBJ1-1|11
CASSFGIGSFF
.
>.|.|TRBV29-1|TRBJ2-7|12
CSAGLSAYEQYF
TGCAGCGCGGGACTCAGCGCCTACGAGCAGTACTTC
>TRBD1|.|TRBV6-5|TRBJ1-2|15
CASKPGQGFPYGYTF
TGTGCCAGCAAACCGGGACAGGGGTTTCCCTATGGCTACACCTTC
>.|.|TRBV18|TRBJ2-3|14
CASSPPSSTDTQYF
TGTGCCAGCTCACCACCTTCTAGCACAGATACGCAGTATTTT
>TRBD2|.|TRBV7-2|TRBJ2-5|17
CASSLVGGTSGTETQYF
TGTGCCAGCAGCTTAGTAGGGGGGACTAGCGGGACTGAGACCCAGTACTTC
>.|.|TRBV7-9|TRBJ2-2|16
CASSPTGQLNTGELFF
TGTGCCAGCAGCCCAACCGGACAATTGAACACCGGGGAGCTGTTTTTT
>.|.|TRBV29-1|TRBJ1-2|15
CSVVGVGGSGYGYTF
TGCAGCGTTGTCGGCGTCGGGGGTTCTGGCTATGGCTACACCTTC
>.|.|TRBV2|TRBJ2-1|11
CASSLVDEQFF
TGTGCCAGCAGTCTAGTCGATGAGCAGTTCTTC
>.|.|TRBV5-8|TRBJ2-4|15
CASSLGDKTKNIQYF
TGTGCCAGCAGCTTGGGGGACAAGACCAAAAACATTCAGTACTTC
>TRBD2|.|TRBV5-1|TRBJ2-2|16
CASSERLAGETGELFF
TGCGCCAGCAGCGAGCGACTAGCGGGAGAAACCGGGGAGCTGTTTTTT
>.|once|TRBV6-6|TRBJ2-1|16
CASTPRVGAVDNEQFF
TGTGCCAGCACCCCCCGGGTCGGGGCCGTGGACAATGAGCAGTTCTTC
>.|.|TRBV27|TRBJ2-1|14
CASSLRDPDNEQFF
TGTGCCAGCAGCCTCCGGGACCCCGACAATGAGCAGTTCTTC
>.|.|TRBV30|TRBJ2-7|14
CAWSKGGNFYEQYF
TGTGCCTGGAGTAAGGGCGGGAACTTTTACGAGCAGTACTTC
>.|.|TRBV19|TRBJ1-2|15
CASSIRSGVDYGYTF
TGTGCCAGTAGTATTAGGTCGGGGGTAGACTATGGCTACACCTTC
>.|.|TRBV5-5|TRBJ2-7|16
CASSLARGAYSYEQYF
TGTGCCAGCAGCTTAGCCCGAGGGGCTTACAGCTACGAGCAGTACTTC
>TRBD1|.|TRBV2|TRBJ2-7|14
CASSANRGSYEQYF
TGTGCCAGCAGTGCTAACAGGGGATCCTACGAGCAGTACTTC
>.|.|TRBV29-1|TRBJ1-1|12
CSVDELSTEAFF
TGCAGCGTCGACGAATTGAGCACTGAAGCTTTCTTT
>TRBD1|.|TRBV7-2|TRBJ2-3|16
CASSLHKDRGTDTQYF
TGTGCCAGCAGCCTACATAAAGACAGGGGAACAGATACGCAGTATTTT
>.|.|TRBV2|TRBJ2-1|18
CASRRTPITGLSYNEQFF
TGTGCCAGCAGACGAACCCCAATCACAGGCCTTTCCTACAATGAGCAGTTCTTC
>.|.|TRBV6-1|TRBJ2-2|15
CASSDWGALTGELFF
TGTGCCAGCAGTGATTGGGGGGCGCTCACCGGGGAGCTGTTTTTT
>.|.|TRBV19|TRBJ1-5|17
CASSTLKFGGPNQPQHF
TGTGCCAGTAGTACTTTAAAATTTGGGGGTCCCAATCAGCCCCAGCATTTT
>.|few|TRBV3-1/TRBV3-2|TRBJ1-1|13
CASSQDRVSEAFF
TGTGCCAGCAGCCAAGATCGGGTCAGCGAAGCTTTCTTT
>.|.|TRBV18|TRBJ2-7|16
CASSRLSAGSSYEQYF
TGTGCCAGCTCACGTTTGAGCGCAGGTAGCTCCTACGAGCAGTACTTC
>.|.|TRBV3-1/TRBV3-2|TRBJ1-5|12
CASSPQGQPQHF
TGTGCCAGCAGCCCACAGGGACAGCCCCAGCATTTT
>.|.|TRBV6-1|TRBJ1-6|13
CASSEDWDSPLHF
TGTGCCAGCAGTGAAGACTGGGATTCACCCCTCCACTTT
>.|.|TRBV6-2/TRBV6-3|TRBJ2-5|17
CASSTGTPLRSQETQYF
TGTGCCAGCAGTACGGGGACTCCCCTGAGAAGCCAAGAGACCCAGTACTTC